The 17 T cell receptor beta chains given below trace back to one sample, sequenced in a study of T cell changes during pregnancy in multiple sclerosis. Repertoires were generated with immunoSEQ multiplex PCR, while TCRdb's copy carries only in-frame clones and drops some. The profile covers some 38,000 clones, with about nine tenths appearing a single time and approximately 0.35% taken by the ten largest. The sample in question was CD4+ T cells from peripheral blood mononuclear cells, obtained after pregnancy. Source of these receptors: a female donor in good health, enrolled as a control in a pregnancy study.

This chain joins TRBV6-5 and TRBJ2-1, with 9 bases aligning to TRBD2. This CDR3 spans 15 amino acids. V trimming: 6 bases; J trimming: 1 base; junction bases outside the gene matches: 4. Germline values: CDR1 MNHEY, CDR2 SVGAGI. The CDR3 reads CASRSSGGSYNEQFF. The CDR3 bases are TGTGCCAGCAGGAGCAGCGGGGGGTCCTACAATGAGCAGTTCTTC.

V gene TRBV6-6 combines with J gene TRBJ1-1; TRBD1 is a possible D gene (5 bases). The germline V and J ends were trimmed by 6 bases and 0 bases, with 11 bases remaining between them. CDR1 and CDR2 (germline): MNHNY, SVGAGI (reference sequence). This CDR3 comprises 14 residues. This CDR3 reads CASSRGGVNTEAFF. The CDR3 DNA reads TGTGCCAGCAGCCGAGGAGGGGTGAACACTGAAGCTTTCTTT.

This clone was seen more than once but under ten times. The gene calls are TRBV30 and TRBJ1-1, with a possible D match to TRBD1 (6 bases). The CDR3 covers 14 residues. Germline V gene lookup returns CDR1 GTSNPN and CDR2 SVGIG (reference sequence). V lost 2 bases and J lost 0, with 10 bases in between. This CDR3 is CAWSPRTVNTEAFF. CDR3 DNA sequence: TGTGCCTGGAGTCCCAGGACAGTGAACACTGAAGCTTTCTTT.

CDR3 region: CASSSPAGGRGETQYF. Written as DNA, the CDR3 is TGTGCCAGCAGCTCCCCTGCAGGCGGGAGGGGGGAGACCCAGTACTTC. The chain is built from TRBV5-4 and TRBJ2-5; 9 bases align to TRBD2. The CDR3 has 16 residues. Germline V gene lookup returns CDR1 SGHNT and CDR2 YYREEE (reference sequence). V lost 3 bases to trimming and J lost 5 bases; unmatched junction nucleotides: 11.

V usage is TRBV5-6 and J usage is TRBJ1-5; TRBD1 might be the D (5 bases). Germline V lookup: CDR1 SGHDT, CDR2 YYEEEE. The CDR3 runs to 15 residues. The V gene lost 5 bases and the J gene lost 6 bases, with 18 bases spanning the gap. The CDR3 protein is CASRPPPGRLQPQHF. Written as DNA, the CDR3 is TGTGCCAGCAGGCCCCCTCCAGGGAGGCTTCAGCCCCAGCATTTT.

V is TRBV19 and J is TRBJ2-1; TRBD2 matches 10 bases. V lost 10 bases, J lost 4 bases, and 10 bases stayed unmatched. CDR3 length equals 15 residues. In germline, CDR1 is LNHDA, CDR2 SQIVND (reference sequence). In DNA, the CDR3 is TGTGCCACCATAAATATAGCGGGAGGTTACAATGAGCAGTTCTTC. The encoded protein is CATINIAGGYNEQFF. The full variable domain, in which reference TRBV19 and TRBJ2-1 provide the parts outside the CDR3, is DGGITQSPKYLFRKEGQNVTLSCEQNLNHDAMYWYRQDPGQGLRLIYYSQIVNDFQKGDIAEGYSVSREKKESFPLTVTSAQKNPTAFYLCATINIAGGYNEQFFGPGTRLTVL.

The V call is TRBV7-2, the J call TRBJ1-2; TRBD1 matches 11 bases. V was pared by 5 bases and J by 6 bases, with 5 bases of the junction left unmatched. The germline gives CDR1 SGHTA, CDR2 FQGNSA. This CDR3 is built from 14 residues. CDR3 in amino acids: CASSRDRGENGYTF. The CDR3 DNA reads TGTGCCAGCAGCCGGGACAGGGGGGAAAATGGCTACACCTTC. The full variable domain, with the rest looked up from reference TRBV7-2 and TRBJ1-2, is GAGVSQSPSNKVTEKGKDVELRCDPISGHTALYWYRQSLGQGLEFLIYFQGNSAPDKSGLPSDRFSAERTGGSVSTLTIQRTQQEDSAVYLCASSRDRGENGYTFGSGTRLTVV.

This chain links TRBV11-2 with TRBJ2-7, with TRBD2 matching 7 bases. With V trimmed by 2 bases and J by 3 bases, 7 bases remained unmatched. The CDR3 is 15 amino acids. CDR1 and CDR2 (germline): SGHAT, FQNNGV. The CDR3 protein is CASSLLLAVGYEQYF. The CDR3 DNA is TGTGCCAGCAGCTTACTCCTAGCGGTAGGCTACGAGCAGTACTTC.

The chain uses TRBV18 and TRBJ2-6; possible D gene TRBD1, 5 bases. Germline V gene sequence: CDR1 KGHSH, CDR2 LQKENI. This CDR3 is built from 18 residues. The germline V and J ends were trimmed by 0 bases and 4 bases, with 16 bases remaining between them. CDR3 in amino acids: CASSPPRQNTLGANVLTF. The CDR3 nucleotides read TGTGCCAGCTCACCACCGAGACAGAATACATTGGGGGCCAACGTCCTGACTTTC.

This chain joins TRBV5-6 and TRBJ1-1; D is undetermined. CDR1 and CDR2 (germline): SGHDT, YYEEEE. This CDR3 spans 13 amino acids. The V end lost 2 bases, the J end lost 7 bases, and 12 bases lay between the germline ends. In DNA form, the CDR3 reads TGTGCCAGCAGCTTACCCCAGGCAGTTGAAGCTTTCTTT. It codes for CASSLPQAVEAFF. Supplemented by reference TRBV5-6 and TRBJ1-1, the full variable domain reads DAGVTQSPTHLIKTRGQQVTLRCSPKSGHDTVSWYQQALGQGPQFIFQYYEEEERQRGNFPDRFSGHQFPNYSSELNVNALLLGDSALYLCASSLPQAVEAFFGQGTRLTVV.

There are a few counts of this clone. Written as DNA, the CDR3 is TGTGCCAGTGGTCCGACAGGGGGCTATGGCTACACCTTC. This gives the protein CASGPTGGYGYTF. The rearrangement joins TRBV19 to TRBJ1-2, with 9 bases lining up with TRBD1. Trimming cost V 8 bases and J 4 bases; bases outside gene matches: 5. Germline V CDR1 and CDR2: LNHDA, SQIVND (reference sequence). The CDR3 contains 13 residues.

The V call is TRBV5-1, the J call TRBJ2-3; 7 positions match TRBD2. The V and J ends lost 4 bases and 3 bases, in that order; junction bases with no gene match: 8. There are 15 residues in the CDR3. Germline V CDR1 and CDR2: SGHRS, YFSETQ. The DNA of the CDR3 is TGCGCCAGCAGCCCCAGACTAGCAGGGACAGATACGCAGTATTTT. It is translated as CASSPRLAGTDTQYF. The variable domain in full, with the rest retrieved from reference TRBV5-1 and TRBJ2-3, is KAGVTQTPRYLIKTRGQQVTLSCSPISGHRSVSWYQQTPGQGLQFLFEYFSETQRNKGNFPGRFSGRQFSNSRSEMNVSTLELGDSALYLCASSPRLAGTDTQYFGPGTRLTVL.

The chain couples TRBV9 to TRBJ2-3; weak D call: TRBD2 (6 bases). Trimming cost V 0 bases and J 4 bases, with 12 bases left between them. The germline V gene encodes CDR1 SGDLS and CDR2 YYNGEE. The CDR3 totals 15 residues. CDR3 sequence (DNA): TGTGCCAGCAGCGTAGGGTCGGGAGTAGCAGATACGCAGTATTTT. Protein product: CASSVGSGVADTQYF.

V is TRBV11-3 and J is TRBJ1-3; D is unresolved. CDR1 and CDR2 (germline): SGHNT, YENEEA. V was clipped by 4 bases and J by 5 bases, with 9 bases between them. The CDR3 spans 13 residues. The CDR3 bases are TGTGCCAGCAGCTCACATCAGAGAAACACCATATATTTT. It codes for CASSSHQRNTIYF.

The CDR3 nucleotides read TGTGCCTGGAGTGTAACAGGGGGCAATCAGCCCCAGCATTTT. It codes for CAWSVTGGNQPQHF. This rearrangement joins TRBV30 to TRBJ1-5, with 7 nucleotides matching TRBD1. The CDR3 extends over 14 amino acids. Per germline, CDR1 GTSNPN and CDR2 SVGIG (reference sequence). V was pared by 0 bases and J by 2 bases, with 1 base of the junction left unmatched.

The CDR3 DNA follows: TGTGCCTGGAGAAGCGCGCAGGGGGCCCGGCCACCCCTCCACTTT. This translates into CAWRSAQGARPPLHF. This chain links TRBV30 with TRBJ1-6; the match to TRBD1 covers 8 bases. The CDR3 is 15 amino acids. Per the germline V gene, CDR1 is GTSNPN and CDR2 is SVGIG (reference sequence). Trimming took 3 bases from V and 11 from J; bases not matched to a gene: 12.

The genes are TRBV12-5 and TRBJ1-5, with a weak D call TRBD1 (6 bases). This CDR3 contains 14 residues. V shed 4 bases and J shed 5 bases, with 12 bases lying between them. CDR1 is LGHNT, CDR2 FRNRAP, per germline. CDR3 region: CASGSSGEYQPQHF. The CDR3 bases are TGTGCTAGTGGTTCTTCAGGGGAATATCAGCCCCAGCATTTT.